Only one count was recorded for the clone carrying this T cell receptor beta chain. The antigen is undetermined. Whole-study findings and limits: Tumor memory CD4+ T cell TCR gene usage clustered with blood and lymph node memory CD4+ cells and lymph node naive CD4+ cells.

The memory fraction was CD4+CD45RO+CD25- cells. Germline V gene data show CDR1 as SGDLS and CDR2 as YYNGEE. V was trimmed by 4 bases and J by 3 bases, leaving 7 bases between them. This CDR3 has 13 residues. Constant-region reverse primers amplified full-length variable regions, followed by semi-nested Nested Universal Primer A PCR. TCRdb analysed the 5' RACE reads with MiXCR anew, one entry per CDR3 protein. Seen here are just under 65,000 distinct CDR3 sequences, 20% to 25% observed once, and the top ten hold about 3%. The material sequenced was memory CD4+ T cells sorted from a lymph node. The subset: memory CD4+ T cells, CD4+CD45RO+CD25-. The sequence derives from a female donor with breast cancer. The V and J genes are TRBV9 and TRBJ1-4; D is undetermined. The CDR3 DNA reads TGTGCCAGCAGCAGGAGACCTAATGAAAAACTGTTTTTT. Its translation is CASSRRPNEKLFF.